This TCR beta chain was profiled in a study of identical twins. Findings of the study overall: Out-of-frame TCR alpha sharing observed in monozygotic twins exceeded model estimates.

TCRdb re-called the 5' RACE reads through MiXCR, storing one row per CDR3 protein. The sample holds 300,000 to 400,000 distinct CDR3 sequences, roughly 9% seen once. From germline, CDR1 is SGHRS and CDR2 YFSETQ. Trimming removed 7 bases from V and 3 bases from J; junction bases left unmatched: 10. The CDR3 has 15 residues. In the case of this clonotype: The antigen is unknown.

Specimen: naive T cells sorted from blood. This TCR was sampled from a woman between 45 and 65 years old in good health. The chain combines TRBV5-1 with TRBJ2-1, with 7 bases fitting TRBD1. In nucleotides, the CDR3 is TGCGCCAGCCAGAGCATGGGGACAGACTACAATGAGCAGTTCTTC. Translating gives CASQSMGTDYNEQFF.